This T cell receptor (beta chain) was identified in a study of identifying expanded T cells in peripheral blood. Findings of the study overall: Differentially abundant clones: around 1.2 between replicates, about 17 at 2 to 3 weeks, around 20 at four. Variance in clone template counts between roughly 2-week samples significantly increased with total template count across all healthy donors.

Sequencing used immunoSEQ multiplex PCR; TCRdb keeps in-frame clones, though not all of them. Here the sample spans some 95,000 clones, around 86% being singletons. Comment on this clone: Its specificity is not known.

Germline CDR1 is SGHNT and CDR2 is YENEEA. The CDR3 loop spans 15 amino acids. The ends were cut back, 5 bases at V and 6 bases at J, with 19 bases in the middle. Collection occurred without any documented infections or immune events in donors. The sequencing sample was made of blood. The sequence was obtained from a person aged 18-69 years in good health. V gene TRBV11-3 combines with J gene TRBJ2-5; weak D call: TRBD1 (6 bases). The CDR3 here is CASSPEGQGRQTQYF. The CDR3 coding sequence is TGTGCCAGCAGCCCCGAGGGGCAGGGGAGACAGACCCAGTACTTC.